The present T cell receptor (beta chain) was sequenced within a study of T cell responses to AZD1222 COVID-19 vaccine (dated by TCRdb to the early 2020s). In the study overall: Because spike-specific TCR depth and breadth did not differ between the two schedules, AZD1222 recipients who got a second dose at roughly 4 weeks were pooled with those who got a second dose at roughly 12 weeks. TCR sequencing covered some 250 trial participants: 200 to 220 given two doses of AZD1222 and approximately 26 given two doses of MenACWY control vaccine. Enrollment into the trials was organized by age into subgroups of 18-55, 56-69 and 70-plus years, and those subgroups contained roughly 140, 27 and 60 TCR-sequenced participants, respectively. Results and caveats for the whole study, not just this receptor: Most participants were white British and females outnumbered males, and the authors suggested that clonal diversity may have been underestimated. Because no day 14 peak-response samples were available, the repertoires could be characterized only after the peak T cell response. In the small 56-69-year group, the increase in depth fell short of significance, most likely because of low power. Reportedly, close to half of the unique spike-specific TCRs recognized epitopes lying outside the regions that are mutated in the B.1.351 and B.1.1.7 variants. The whole spike protein was spanned by vaccine-associated CD4 TCRs, and dominant responses were seen in regions 160-218 and 743-854. Conclusions about previously exposed vaccinees are limited, since just 6 or 7 AZD1222 recipients were seropositive for SARS-CoV-2 at baseline. A significant rise in spike-specific TCR breadth and depth was observed after two AZD1222 doses relative to day 0 and relative to MenACWY recipients.

According to the germline V gene, CDR1 reads MDHEN and CDR2 reads SYDVKM. The CDR3 holds 13 amino acids from the cysteine to the phenylalanine. Left in the record is the CDR3 DNA by itself, 39 bases read in frame from the first base. Deletion took 8 bases off V and 8 bases off J, with a span of 18 bases between the germline ends. Reading the label with the study, this specimen's time point is: baseline before first vaccination. Samples from vaccinated people were obtained from the UK trials COV001 and COV002, which included a single-blind randomized controlled phase 2/3 trial of AZD1222 (ChAdOx1 nCoV-19) in healthy adults. For TCRbeta chain sequencing, PBMC samples were collected from trial participants at day 0 and at day 28 after the second dose. Details on this clone: Its antigen is still unknown. No quality values exist for individual bases; no much larger clone is one base distant.

The CDR3 regions of human TCRbeta chains were analyzed by immunosequencing. The authors' analysis ran thus. Repertoire TCRs were checked for matches against a reference library of SARS-CoV-2-specific TCRs that had been generated using the MIRA antigen-specificity platform. Breadth meant the fraction of unique TCRs that were SARS-CoV-2-associated, whereas depth meant the fraction of total T cells that were SARS-CoV-2-associated. Using the MIRA data, each spike-specific TCR was mapped to the spike region that the TCR reacts to and placed in a CD4 or CD8 class. Log10-transformed breadth and depth values were compared by one-way ANOVA with Sidak's multiple comparisons tests. TCRdb mirrors the immuneACCESS table, restricted to in-frame sequences. Some clones are absent from its copies; in checked studies, under half trace to an unresolved V gene, and the reason for the others is unknown. D and trimming were read from the DNA, whereas the V and J calls and clone size are those reported in that table. For this sample there are over 100,000 clones; 75% to 90% appear just once. About 2.4% of the sample comes from the top ten.

The sequence derives from an adult in good health. The sequences come from peripheral blood, collected on day 0 of AZD1222 vaccination. In this chain, TRBV28 is recombined with TRBJ1-2, with a tentative D gene TRBD1 over 5 matching bases. CDR3 protein: CASLRPGSYGYTF. The nucleotide sequence is TGTGCCAGCCTAAGGCCAGGGTCATACGGCTACACCTTC.